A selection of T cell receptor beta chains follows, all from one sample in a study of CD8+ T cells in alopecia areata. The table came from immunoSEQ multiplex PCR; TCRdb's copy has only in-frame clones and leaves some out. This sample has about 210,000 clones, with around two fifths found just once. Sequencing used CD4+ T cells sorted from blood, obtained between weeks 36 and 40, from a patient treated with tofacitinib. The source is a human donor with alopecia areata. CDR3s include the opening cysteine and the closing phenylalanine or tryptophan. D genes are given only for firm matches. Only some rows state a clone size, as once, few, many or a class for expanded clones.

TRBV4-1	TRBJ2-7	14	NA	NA	TGCGCCAGCAGCCAAGATGGGGCAGACTACGAGCAGTACTTC	CASSQDGADYEQYF
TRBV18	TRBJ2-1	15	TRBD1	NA	TGTGCCAGCTCACCCCAACAGGGGGTGGAAAATGAGCAGTTCTTC	CASSPQQGVENEQFF
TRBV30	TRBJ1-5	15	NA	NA	TGTGCCTGGAGTGTAGCAGGGGCAGGCAATCAGCCCCAGCATTTT	CAWSVAGAGNQPQHF
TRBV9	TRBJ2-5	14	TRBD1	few	TGTGCCAGCAGCACTGACAGGGTGGCAGAGACCCAGTACTTC	CASSTDRVAETQYF
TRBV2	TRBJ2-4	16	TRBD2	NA	TGTGCCAGCAGTGAAGGGACTAGCGGGGTCAAAAACATTCAGTACTTC	CASSEGTSGVKNIQYF
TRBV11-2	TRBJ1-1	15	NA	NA	TGTGCCAGCAGCCAGGGAGGGGGATTAAAGGGTGAAGCTTTCTTT	CASSQGGGLKGEAFF
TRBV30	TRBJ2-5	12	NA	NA	TGTGCCTGGAAAATAATGTCCGGACACCAGTACTTC	CAWKIMSGHQYF
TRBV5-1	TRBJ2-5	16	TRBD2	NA	TGCGCCAGCAGCTTGTCGTCTAGCGGGATCCAAGAGACCCAGTACTTC	CASSLSSSGIQETQYF
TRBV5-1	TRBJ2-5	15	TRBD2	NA	TGCGCCAGCAGCTTGCCTAGCGGGCCCCAAGAGACCCAGTACTTC	CASSLPSGPQETQYF
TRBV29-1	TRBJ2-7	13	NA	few	TGCAGCGGGATATCGGGGGCCGAATACGAGCAGTACTTC	CSGISGAEYEQYF
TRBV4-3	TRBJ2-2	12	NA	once	TGCGCCAGCAGCCAGCGTACCGGGGAGCTGTTTTTT	CASSQRTGELFF
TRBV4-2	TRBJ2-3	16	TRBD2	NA	TGTGCCAGCAGCCGACAAGCGGGAGAGCTCACAGATACGCAGTATTTT	CASSRQAGELTDTQYF
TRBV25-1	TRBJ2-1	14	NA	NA	TGTGCCAGCAGTGATCTACCGAGGCTCAATGAGCAGTTCTTC	CASSDLPRLNEQFF
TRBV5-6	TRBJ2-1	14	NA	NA	TGTGCCAGCAGCTTGGCAGGCACCTACAATGAGCAGTTCTTC	CASSLAGTYNEQFF
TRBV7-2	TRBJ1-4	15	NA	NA	TGTGCCAGCAGCTTAACGGGGACAACTAATGAAAAACTGTTTTTT	CASSLTGTTNEKLFF
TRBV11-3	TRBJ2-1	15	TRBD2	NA	TGTGCCAGCAGCTTACGAGCGGGAGGTCTCAATGAGCAGTTCTTC	CASSLRAGGLNEQFF
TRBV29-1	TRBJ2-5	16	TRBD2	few	TGCAGCGTTGCCCGGACTAGCGGGAGGGCCGAGGAGACCCAGTACTTC	CSVARTSGRAEETQYF
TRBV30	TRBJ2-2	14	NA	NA	TGTGCCTGGGTGGGACGCTGGAACACCGGGGAGCTGTTTTTT	CAWVGRWNTGELFF
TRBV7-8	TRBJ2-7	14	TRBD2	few	TGTGCCAGCAGCTTAGGCGGGGGGCTAGGCGAGCAGTACTTC	CASSLGGGLGEQYF
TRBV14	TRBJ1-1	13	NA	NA	TGTGCCAGCAGCCAATGGAGAAACACTGAAGCTTTCTTT	CASSQWRNTEAFF
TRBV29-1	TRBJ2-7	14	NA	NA	TGCAGCGTTGAAGATGGAGGGGGCTCCTACGAGCAGTACTTC	CSVEDGGGSYEQYF
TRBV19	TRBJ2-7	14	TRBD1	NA	TGTGCCAGTAGTATCCAGGGGGCGCGGCAAGAGCAGTACTTC	CASSIQGARQEQYF
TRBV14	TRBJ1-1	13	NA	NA	TGTGCCAGCAGCCAAAACCAGGGAACTGAAGCTTTCTTT	CASSQNQGTEAFF
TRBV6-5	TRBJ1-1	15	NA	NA	TGTGCCAGCAGCCGAACGGGGCCCGGAGGGACTGAAGCTTTCTTT	CASSRTGPGGTEAFF
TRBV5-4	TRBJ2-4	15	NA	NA	TGTGCCAGCAGCTTGCCGGGGGTAGACAAAAACATTCAGTACTTC	CASSLPGVDKNIQYF
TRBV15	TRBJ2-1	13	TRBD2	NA	TGTGCCACGCGGACTAGCGGGTACAATGAGCAGTTCTTC	CATRTSGYNEQFF
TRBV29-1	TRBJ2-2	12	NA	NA	TGCAGCGTTGGGCATGGAGCCGGGGAGCTGTTTTTT	CSVGHGAGELFF
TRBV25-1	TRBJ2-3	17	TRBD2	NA	TGTGCCAGCAGTGAAACGGGACTAGCGTTAGGGGCAGATACGCAGTATTTT	CASSETGLALGADTQYF
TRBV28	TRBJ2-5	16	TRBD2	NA	TGTGCCAGCAGTTTAGCCGGACTAGCGGGACTGGAGACCCAGTACTTC	CASSLAGLAGLETQYF
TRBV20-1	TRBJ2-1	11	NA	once	TGCAGTGTTCACGGGAGCGGGGAGCAGTTCTTC	CSVHGSGEQFF